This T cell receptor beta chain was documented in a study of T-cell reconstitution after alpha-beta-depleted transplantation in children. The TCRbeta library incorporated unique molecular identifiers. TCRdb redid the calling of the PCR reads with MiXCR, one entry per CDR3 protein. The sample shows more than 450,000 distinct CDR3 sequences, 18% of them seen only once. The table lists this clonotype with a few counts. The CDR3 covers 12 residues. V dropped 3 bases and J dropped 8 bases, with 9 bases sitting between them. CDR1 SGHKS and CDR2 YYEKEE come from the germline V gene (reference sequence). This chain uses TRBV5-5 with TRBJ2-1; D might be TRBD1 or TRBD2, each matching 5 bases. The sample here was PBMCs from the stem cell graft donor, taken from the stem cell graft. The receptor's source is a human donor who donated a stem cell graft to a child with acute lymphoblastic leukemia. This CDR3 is CASSSGTDEQFF. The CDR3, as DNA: TGTGCCAGCAGCTCCGGGACCGATGAGCAGTTCTTC.